A selection of T cell receptor beta chains follows, all from one sample in a study of shared clonotypes between healthy human individuals. The repertoire was sequenced with immunoSEQ multiplex PCR; TCRdb's copy has only in-frame clones and lacks some. The repertoire includes about 2 million clones, approximately 95% of them detected once, and around 1.1% sits in the top ten. The sequenced sample consisted of naive CD8+ T cells sorted from blood. The receptor set was obtained from a young man in good health. Both conserved end residues are part of each CDR3. The order of the fields is V gene, clone size, J gene, D gene, CDR3 protein, CDR3 DNA. A D gene is named only where the DNA matches it firmly. Expanded clones are given a class, and other clones once, few, many or no size at all.

>TRBV14|.|TRBJ1-2|.
CASSQDGDNYGYTF
TGTGCCAGCAGCCAAGACGGAGATAACTATGGCTACACCTTC
>TRBV30|once|TRBJ2-7|.
CAWSYRYSYEQYF
TGTGCCTGGAGTTACAGGTACTCCTACGAGCAGTACTTC
>TRBV21-1|.|TRBJ2-3|.
CASSKVEGEGTDTQYF
TGTGCCAGCAGCAAAGTGGAGGGGGAGGGCACAGATACGCAGTATTTT
>TRBV11-3|.|TRBJ1-1|TRBD1
CASSLDGATGGEGNTEAFF
TGTGCCAGCAGCTTAGACGGGGCTACAGGGGGCGAAGGGAACACTGAAGCTTTCTTT
>TRBV2|few|TRBJ1-2|.
CASSWTENYGYTF
TGTGCCAGCAGTTGGACAGAGAACTATGGCTACACCTTC
>TRBV5-1|once|TRBJ2-5|.
CASSTDHGETQYF
TGCGCCAGCAGCACAGACCACGGGGAGACCCAGTACTTC
>TRBV6-6|once|TRBJ2-7|TRBD1
CASSYLDRDRYYEQYF
TGTGCCAGCAGTTACCTCGACCGGGACAGATACTACGAGCAGTACTTC
>TRBV28|once|TRBJ2-3|.
CASSFGRGGPPDTQYF
TGTGCCAGCAGTTTTGGCAGGGGGGGCCCGCCAGATACGCAGTATTTT
>TRBV9|.|TRBJ2-1|TRBD2
CASSLTSGGPSSYNEQFF
TGTGCCAGTTCTCTGACTAGCGGGGGGCCGAGCTCCTACAATGAGCAGTTCTTC
>TRBV6-5|.|TRBJ2-1|.
CASSYSSGYNEQFF
TGTGCCAGCAGTTACTCGTCTGGATACAATGAGCAGTTCTTC
>TRBV4-1|once|TRBJ2-7|TRBD1
CASRATGGYEQYF
TGCGCCAGCAGGGCGACAGGGGGCTACGAGCAGTACTTC
>TRBV1|.|TRBJ1-1|.
CTSSQKDRARQYHTEAFF
TGCACCAGCAGCCAAAAGGACAGGGCTCGTCAGTATCACACTGAAGCTTTCTTT
>TRBV27|.|TRBJ1-5|.
CASSLSAGNQPQHF
TGTGCCAGCAGTTTATCCGCAGGGAATCAGCCCCAGCATTTT
>TRBV27|.|TRBJ2-6|.
CASSFVSGANVLTF
TGTGCCAGCAGTTTTGTCTCTGGGGCCAACGTCCTGACTTTC
>TRBV11-2|.|TRBJ2-3|.
CASSPVERGQYTQYF
TGTGCCAGCAGCCCTGTGGAGAGGGGCCAGTATACGCAGTATTTT
>TRBV10-3|.|TRBJ1-1|.
CAISEMGASTEAFF
TGTGCCATCAGTGAAATGGGGGCAAGTACTGAAGCTTTCTTT
>TRBV4-1|.|TRBJ2-5|.
CASSQVRDGETQYF
TGCGCCAGCAGCCAAGTAAGGGACGGAGAGACCCAGTACTTC
>TRBV30|.|TRBJ2-1|.
CAWSVGRNEQFF
TGTGCCTGGAGTGTCGGTAGGAATGAGCAGTTCTTC
>TRBV9|.|TRBJ1-2|.
CASSAGHSGYTF
TGTGCCAGCAGCGCGGGACACTCTGGCTACACCTTC
>TRBV4-1|few|TRBJ1-6|.
CASSQGDSPLHF
TGCGCCAGCAGCCAGGGAGATTCACCCCTCCACTTT
>TRBV13|.|TRBJ2-7|TRBD1
CASSESTGGTGQYF
TGTGCCAGCAGCGAGTCGACAGGGGGAACGGGGCAGTACTTC
>TRBV4-1|.|TRBJ2-1|TRBD2
CASSLSGGASGEQFF
TGCGCCAGCAGCCTTAGCGGGGGGGCCAGCGGTGAGCAGTTCTTC
>TRBV7-2|.|TRBJ2-3|.
CASSQDRNTDTQYF
TGTGCCAGCAGCCAAGACAGGAACACAGATACGCAGTATTTT
>TRBV6-5|.|TRBJ2-3|.
CASSTSGTSTDTQYF
TGTGCCAGCAGTACCTCAGGGACCAGCACAGATACGCAGTATTTT
>TRBV15|.|TRBJ2-7|TRBD1
CATSRVAGGGEQYF
TGTGCCACCAGCAGAGTCGCAGGGGGCGGCGAGCAGTACTTC
>TRBV6-5|once|TRBJ2-7|.
CASSPTGGHYEQYF
TGTGCCAGCAGTCCCACCGGGGGCCACTACGAGCAGTACTTC
>TRBV4-3|.|TRBJ2-7|.
CASSPGGGEQYF
TGCGCCAGCAGCCCTGGGGGAGGCGAGCAGTACTTC
>TRBV9|.|TRBJ2-7|.
CASSVSGAMGSSYEQYF
TGTGCCAGCAGCGTATCTGGCGCCATGGGGAGCTCCTACGAGCAGTACTTC
>TRBV4-2|.|TRBJ2-5|TRBD2
CASSQDLSGGTQETQYF
TGTGCCAGCAGCCAAGATTTAAGCGGGGGGACCCAAGAGACCCAGTACTTC
>TRBV27|.|TRBJ2-4|TRBD2
CASSPVRTSENIQYF
TGTGCCAGCAGCCCAGTCCGGACTAGCGAAAACATTCAGTACTTC
>TRBV7-8|.|TRBJ2-5|.
CASSLDSHPKYF
TGTGCCAGCAGCTTAGACAGCCACCCAAAGTACTTC
>TRBV15|.|TRBJ2-5|.
CATSRDVTVETQYF
TGTGCCACCAGCAGAGATGTGACAGTAGAGACCCAGTACTTC
>TRBV25-1|.|TRBJ1-2|.
CASRTEIYLKGCYGYTF
TGTGCCAGCAGGACAGAAATCTACCTTAAGGGATGCTATGGCTACACCTTC
>TRBV2|.|TRBJ2-7|.
CASSGDYEQYF
TGTGCCAGCAGTGGGGATTACGAGCAGTACTTC
>TRBV4-1|.|TRBJ2-7|TRBD1
CASSQDRVEQYF
TGCGCCAGCAGCCAGGACAGGGTCGAGCAGTACTTC
>TRBV4-1|.|TRBJ1-5|TRBD1
CASSQGGQLGGPQHF
TGCGCCAGCAGCCAAGGGGGACAGCTCGGAGGGCCCCAGCATTTT
>TRBV2|.|TRBJ1-5|TRBD1
CASSADRGGPQHF
TGTGCCAGCAGCGCAGACAGGGGTGGGCCCCAGCATTTT
>TRBV4-3|.|TRBJ2-1|TRBD2
CASSSQMGTSGRLPNNEQFF
TGCGCCAGCAGCTCCCAGATGGGGACTAGCGGGAGGCTTCCTAACAATGAGCAGTTCTTC
>TRBV30|.|TRBJ2-7|.
CAWSADSYEQYF
TGTGCCTGGAGTGCAGACAGCTACGAGCAGTACTTC
>TRBV5-4|.|TRBJ2-5|.
CASSLGGLRGEETQYF
TGTGCCAGCAGCTTGGGAGGACTAAGGGGGGAAGAGACCCAGTACTTC
>TRBV9|.|TRBJ2-3|.
CASSVSGTDTQYF
TGTGCCAGCAGCGTATCCGGCACAGATACGCAGTATTTT
>TRBV6-5|.|TRBJ2-7|.
CASSYPGSHEQYF
TGTGCCAGCAGTTACCCGGGAAGCCACGAGCAGTACTTC
>TRBV4-3|.|TRBJ2-5|.
CASSHLTGSQETQYF
TGCGCCAGCAGCCACTTAACAGGGAGCCAAGAGACCCAGTACTTC
>TRBV2|.|TRBJ1-2|.
CATRTVYGYTF
TGTGCCACCCGGACAGTCTATGGCTACACCTTC